This T cell receptor (beta chain) derives from a study of OX40 agonist ivuxolimab in advanced cancers. The table came from immunoSEQ multiplex PCR; TCRdb's copy has only in-frame clones and leaves some out. The sample shows about 16,000 clones, more than 80% of them seen only once. Trimming cost V 0 bases and J 0 bases, with 9 bases left between them. Germline V gives CDR1 SGHAT, CDR2 FQNNGV. This CDR3 has 15 amino acids. The V call is TRBV11-2, the J call TRBJ2-7, with unresolved D. The clonotype originates from an adult with an advanced solid tumor such as melanoma, head and neck, liver or kidney cancer. Specimen: CD4+ or CD8+ T cells sorted from blood, collected in a trial of the OX40 agonist ivuxolimab. CDR3 in DNA: TGTGCCAGCAGCTTAGAAGTGACTGTCTCCTACGAGCAGTACTTC. Its protein is CASSLEVTVSYEQYF.